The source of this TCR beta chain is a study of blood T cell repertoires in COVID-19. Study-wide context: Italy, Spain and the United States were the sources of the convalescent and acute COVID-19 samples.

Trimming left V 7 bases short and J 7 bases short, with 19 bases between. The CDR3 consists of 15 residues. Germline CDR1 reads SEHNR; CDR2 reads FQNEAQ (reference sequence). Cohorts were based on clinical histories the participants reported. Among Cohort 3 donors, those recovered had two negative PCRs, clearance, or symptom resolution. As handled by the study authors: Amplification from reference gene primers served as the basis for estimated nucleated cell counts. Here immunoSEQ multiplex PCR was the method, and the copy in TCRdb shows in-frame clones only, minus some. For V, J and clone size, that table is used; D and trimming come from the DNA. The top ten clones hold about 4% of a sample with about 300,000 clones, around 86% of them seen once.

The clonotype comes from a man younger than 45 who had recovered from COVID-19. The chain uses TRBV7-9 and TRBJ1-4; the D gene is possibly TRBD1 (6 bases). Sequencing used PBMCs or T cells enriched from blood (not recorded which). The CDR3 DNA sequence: TGTGCCAGCACCCCCGTTTCGACAGGTGGTGAAAAACTGTTTTTT. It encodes CASTPVSTGGEKLFF.